This is a list of T cell receptor beta chains from one sample in a study of cytomegalovirus exposure and HLA in healthy donors. The protocol was immunoSEQ multiplex PCR, while the TCRdb copy is restricted to in-frame clones and leaves out a portion. The data contain approximately 72,000 clones, approximately 70% of them seen just once; the ten biggest clones take up about 22%. Sample: PBMCs. These receptors were obtained from a man in his forties or fifties in good health and CMV-seropositive. CDR3s include the opening cysteine and the closing phenylalanine or tryptophan. The D gene is left open where the match is weak. The size entry is marked missing in some rows and otherwise reads once, few, many or a size class.

v_call	d_call	j_call	clone_size	cdr3_nt	cdr3_aa
TRBV28	TRBD1	TRBJ1-2	NA	TGTGCCAGCAGTTGGGGACAGGGGGCCAATGGCTACACCTTC	CASSWGQGANGYTF
TRBV28	NA	TRBJ1-4	once	TGTGCCAGCACCTCTCCCGGGAATGAAAAACTGTTTTTT	CASTSPGNEKLFF
TRBV5-6	NA	TRBJ1-1	NA	TGTGCCAGCAGCCTGGATCGGGGGGAAGCTTTCTTT	CASSLDRGEAFF
TRBV2	NA	TRBJ2-4	NA	TGTGCCAGCAGTGTCGGGTCCAGGGGTAACAAAAACATTCAGTACTTC	CASSVGSRGNKNIQYF
TRBV19	TRBD1	TRBJ1-3	NA	TGTGCCAGTAGAAGGACAGGCTCTGGAAACACCATATATTTT	CASRRTGSGNTIYF
TRBV2	NA	TRBJ2-5	few	TGTGCCAGCACCTCCCCTGGGTACAGGGAGCAGTACTTC	CASTSPGYREQYF
TRBV2	TRBD1	TRBJ1-1	NA	TGTGCCAGCAGCGCCGGGACAGGGGTCCGGGGTGAAGCTTTCTTT	CASSAGTGVRGEAFF
TRBV2	NA	TRBJ1-5	NA	TGTGCCAGCAGTCCTTCTGGTTGGGTGTCAAAGGGGCGCAATCAGCCCCAGCATTTT	CASSPSGWVSKGRNQPQHF
TRBV19	NA	TRBJ1-2	NA	TGTGCCAGTAGTATAGGTCAGGCTTATGGCTACACCTTC	CASSIGQAYGYTF
TRBV5-4	TRBD1	TRBJ2-7	NA	TGTGCCAGCAGCTCCCAAGGGGGCAGGGCTAACGAGCAGTACTTC	CASSSQGGRANEQYF
TRBV29-1	NA	TRBJ1-1	NA	TGCAGCACATCCGGGGGTGGAAACACTGAAGCTTTCTTT	CSTSGGGNTEAFF
TRBV4-2	NA	TRBJ2-2	few	TGTGCCAGCAGCCAAGTCGGCGGGGATGGGGAGCTGTTTTTT	CASSQVGGDGELFF
TRBV6-6	NA	TRBJ1-2	NA	TGTGCCAGCAGTTTGCTCGCACAGGGTAGCTATGGCTACACCTTC	CASSLLAQGSYGYTF
TRBV27	NA	TRBJ2-3	NA	TGTGCCAGCAGTCACGGGACTGCTACTAGAGCGCAGTATTTT	CASSHGTATRAQYF
TRBV28	NA	TRBJ2-3	NA	TGTGCCAGCAGACCCACGGGGATCACAGATACGCAGTATTTT	CASRPTGITDTQYF
TRBV28	NA	TRBJ2-1	NA	TGTGCCAGCAGCCTAGGAGGCCTCCAAGGGAATGAGCAGTTCTTC	CASSLGGLQGNEQFF
TRBV19	TRBD1	TRBJ1-5	NA	TGTGCCAGTAGGAAACCGGGACAGGATCGTGGACAGCCCCAGCATTTT	CASRKPGQDRGQPQHF
TRBV28	NA	TRBJ2-3	NA	TGTGCCAGCGGAAACCTCCAGGGTGGAGATACGCAGTATTTT	CASGNLQGGDTQYF
TRBV9	TRBD2	TRBJ2-1	NA	TGTGCCAGCAGCACACTAGCGGGGCGGTACAATGAGCAGTTCTTC	CASSTLAGRYNEQFF
TRBV30	TRBD1	TRBJ1-5	NA	TGTGCCTGGAGTGTACAGGGGGGATGGCTTAGCAATCAGCCCCAGCATTTT	CAWSVQGGWLSNQPQHF
TRBV27	NA	TRBJ2-7	NA	TGTGCCAGCAGTTACGGGGACACGTACGAGCAGTACTTC	CASSYGDTYEQYF
TRBV28	NA	TRBJ2-7	few	TGTGCCAGCACATCCTGGACAGACGGCTACGAGCAGTACTTC	CASTSWTDGYEQYF
TRBV27	NA	TRBJ1-5	NA	TGTGCCAGCAGTTTCTGGCCAGGGGTCCAGCCCCAGCATTTT	CASSFWPGVQPQHF
TRBV5-1	NA	TRBJ2-2	NA	TGCGCCAGCACCGGGGTGGTAGGACGTACCGGGGAGCTGTTTTTT	CASTGVVGRTGELFF
TRBV5-1	NA	TRBJ1-6	NA	TGCGCCAGTAGCTCCCAGGGTAACAATTCACCCCTCCACTTT	CASSSQGNNSPLHF
TRBV9	NA	TRBJ1-2	few	TGTGCCAGCAGCGTATCCGGGGATCGCTATGGCTACACCTTC	CASSVSGDRYGYTF
TRBV5-4	TRBD1	TRBJ1-2	NA	TGTGCCAGCAGATCCCAGGGGGCGTATGGCTACACCTTC	CASRSQGAYGYTF
TRBV7-9	NA	TRBJ1-1	NA	TGTGCCAGCAGCTTATCTCGGAGTGAAGCTTTCTTT	CASSLSRSEAFF
TRBV30	NA	TRBJ2-7	few	TGTGCCTGGACCGCCGGAGCGGCCTACGAGCAGTACTTC	CAWTAGAAYEQYF
TRBV7-9	TRBD2	TRBJ2-7	NA	TGTGCCAGCAGCAACCGGGACCGGGGGGACTTC	CASSNRDRGDF
TRBV7-2	TRBD1	TRBJ1-1	once	TGTGCCAGCAGCTTGGGTCCAGGGGGCGGGGGCACTGAAGCTTTCTTT	CASSLGPGGGGTEAFF
TRBV5-1	NA	TRBJ2-2	NA	TGCGCCAGCAGCCCGAAACTCACAGGGACCGGGGAGCTGTTTTTT	CASSPKLTGTGELFF
TRBV11-1	NA	TRBJ2-5	few	TGTGCCAGCCGTGCGTGGCGGGGACAAGAGACCCAGTACTTC	CASRAWRGQETQYF
TRBV6-1	NA	TRBJ2-5	once	TGTGCCAGCAGTGCGGGGGTAGGACGAGAGACCCAGTACTTC	CASSAGVGRETQYF
TRBV4-2	NA	TRBJ2-7	NA	TGTGCCAGCAGCTTACGTGGCAGGGGGGCTCCCGAGCAGTACTTC	CASSLRGRGAPEQYF
TRBV7-9	TRBD1	TRBJ2-5	NA	TGTGCCAGCAGCGCCGCAATGACAGGGATTGAGACCCAGTACTTC	CASSAAMTGIETQYF
TRBV19	TRBD1	TRBJ1-2	NA	TGTGCCAGCCAAGACAGGGGCTATGGCTACACCTTC	CASQDRGYGYTF
TRBV19	TRBD2	TRBJ2-3	NA	TGTGCCAGTAGTTTTTTGCTCGGCGGGGGGGAGGATACGCAGTATTTT	CASSFLLGGGEDTQYF
TRBV5-4	TRBD1	TRBJ2-5	NA	TGTGCCAGCAGCTTGGAACAGGGGCTGGGTCAAGAGACCCAGTACTTC	CASSLEQGLGQETQYF
TRBV6-1	TRBD2	TRBJ2-5	NA	TGTGCCAGCAGTGAATCGGGTGGGCGGGGGACCCAAGAGACCCAGTACTTC	CASSESGGRGTQETQYF
TRBV7-8	TRBD1	TRBJ2-3	NA	TGTGCCAGCAGCTTAGTGAAGCCGGGACAGGGCCTGACAGATACGCAGTATTTT	CASSLVKPGQGLTDTQYF
TRBV9	NA	TRBJ2-7	NA	TGTGCCAGCAGCCAAAATAGCGAGTACGAGCAGTACTTC	CASSQNSEYEQYF
TRBV7-2	NA	TRBJ1-1	few	TGTGCCAGCAGCTTCGGACGGGGGAACACTGAAGCTTTCTTT	CASSFGRGNTEAFF
TRBV5-6	NA	TRBJ1-1	NA	TGTGCCAGCAGTTACCTTAGTGAAGCTTTCTTT	CASSYLSEAFF
TRBV30	NA	TRBJ2-7	NA	TGTGCCTGGAGTAAGGACACCTCCTACGAGCAGTACTTC	CAWSKDTSYEQYF
TRBV2	NA	TRBJ1-4	NA	TGTGCCAGCAGCGACGACAGCACAACTAATGAAAAACTGTTTTTT	CASSDDSTTNEKLFF
TRBV5-1	NA	TRBJ1-6	NA	TGCGCCAGCAGCCAGGGACACGGATCACAGAATTCACCCCTCCACTTT	CASSQGHGSQNSPLHF
TRBV7-9	TRBD1	TRBJ2-2	NA	TGTGCCAGCAGCAACACGATTCTGAGACAGGGTCGTTTCGGGGAGCTGTTTTTT	CASSNTILRQGRFGELFF
TRBV10-3	NA	TRBJ2-7	NA	TGTGCCATCAGCCGGCAACCGGGATACGAGCAGTACTTC	CAISRQPGYEQYF
TRBV18	NA	TRBJ1-1	NA	TGTGCCAGCTCACCTACACAGTCTGAAGCTTTCTTT	CASSPTQSEAFF
TRBV11-2	TRBD1	TRBJ2-1	once	TGTGCCAGCAGCTTTAAAAGGGCCGGGACAGGGGGTGGCAATGAGCAGTTCTTC	CASSFKRAGTGGGNEQFF
TRBV5-4	NA	TRBJ2-7	NA	TGTGCCAGCAGCTTGCCCGGGGATTACGAGCAGTACTTC	CASSLPGDYEQYF
TRBV5-1	TRBD1	TRBJ2-2	NA	TGCGCCAGCAGCCCCGGGACAGGGAACACCGGGGAGCTGTTTTTT	CASSPGTGNTGELFF
TRBV6-5	NA	TRBJ2-5	once	TGTGCCAGCAGTGGACTGCTCGGGGAGACCCAGTACTTC	CASSGLLGETQYF
TRBV4-2	TRBD1	TRBJ1-1	NA	TGTGCCAGCAGCCAAGGGGACAGAATTGACACTGAAGCTTTCTTT	CASSQGDRIDTEAFF
TRBV6-1	NA	TRBJ2-3	once	TGTGCCAGCACCAGGGCAGTGTCTGGCACAGATACGCAGTATTTT	CASTRAVSGTDTQYF
TRBV13	NA	TRBJ1-2	NA	TGTGCCAGCAGCTCAAGCCTCGGACGGGGGGACTATGGCTACACCTTC	CASSSSLGRGDYGYTF
TRBV6-5	TRBD1	TRBJ1-2	NA	TGTGCCAGCAGTGGCGGGAGGGGGCGCGACTATGGCTACACCTTC	CASSGGRGRDYGYTF
TRBV6-4	NA	TRBJ1-5	NA	TGTGCCAGCAGTTCCTCCGGGGGAAGCAATCAGCCCCAGCATTTT	CASSSSGGSNQPQHF
TRBV11-1	NA	TRBJ2-7	NA	TGTGCCAGCAGCTGGTCTGTACCAACTTACGAGCAGTACTTC	CASSWSVPTYEQYF